Only a few counts were recorded for the clone carrying this T cell receptor (beta chain). As yet, its antigen is unknown. Germline V gives CDR1 DFQATT, CDR2 SNEGSKA (reference sequence). CDR3 length equals 15 residues. Deletions cut 3 bases from V and 1 base from J, with 16 bases between. The data originate from a study of identical twins. MiXCR, run by TCRdb on the 5' RACE reads, gives a single entry per CDR3 protein. The top ten hold approximately 0.25% of the sample, which has about 1.7 million distinct CDR3 sequences, less than 35% seen once. Findings of the study overall: Conclusions were drawn cross-sectionally by statistical analysis, without following the same donors. Fewer insertions marked abundant cord blood beta clonotypes; young adult naive trended weakly, memory not at all. Where out-of-frame alpha sequences were twin-shared, they showed excess low generation probability.

The genes are TRBV20-1 and TRBJ2-7; a weak D match, TRBD2 (6 bases). The sample consisted of cord blood. This TCR was recovered from a newborn girl in good health. This CDR3 reads CSARPSLARSYEQYF. CDR3 DNA: TGCAGTGCTAGGCCTTCGCTAGCGAGATCCTACGAGCAGTACTTC.